This entry lists 30 T cell receptor beta chains sequenced from one sample in a study of blood T cell repertoires in COVID-19. Sequenced by immunoSEQ multiplex PCR; TCRdb stores in-frame clones only, minus some. Of about 290,000 clones listed, roughly nine tenths were seen once; the top ten hold less than 2%. The sequenced material came from PBMCs or T cells enriched from blood (not recorded which). These receptors all stem from a woman between 40 and 55 years old who had recovered from COVID-19.

The J gene is TRBJ2-3, the V gene TRBV3-1 (or the pseudogene TRBV3-2), with a tentative D call TRBD1 (5 bases). From germline, CDR1 is LGHDT and CDR2 YNNKEL (reference sequence). The CDR3 covers 18 residues. V was pared by 3 bases and J by 1 base, with 20 bases between. The DNA for the CDR3 is TGTGCCAGCAGCCATCCCAGGGCCGCCAGGACACGCACAGATACGCAGTATTTT. Its protein is CASSHPRAARTRTDTQYF.

The chain couples TRBV30 to TRBJ2-7, with TRBD2 identical over 8 bases. Germline CDR1 GTSNPN, CDR2 SVGIG (reference sequence). The CDR3 is 13 residues long. J lost 2 bases, V lost 4 bases, and 4 bases had no gene match. The CDR3 here is CAWKLAATYEQYF. The DNA of the CDR3 is TGTGCCTGGAAACTAGCGGCTACCTACGAGCAGTACTTC.

This chain connects TRBV5-1 to TRBJ1-2; the D is unclear. The V and J ends lost 4 bases and 1 base respectively, with 11 bases between them. This CDR3 contains 14 residues. CDR1 SGHRS and CDR2 YFSETQ come from the germline V gene. The CDR3 region is CASSPDGNNYGYTF. The DNA of the CDR3 is TGCGCCAGCAGCCCGGACGGGAATAACTATGGCTACACCTTC.

This clone has just a few counts. This chain uses TRBV7-9 with TRBJ1-3, with 9 nucleotides matching TRBD1. This CDR3 contains 14 residues. After removal of 6 bases from V and 5 bases from J, the junction contained 5 bases not matched to a gene. CDR1 is SEHNR and CDR2 is FQNEAQ in the germline V gene (reference sequence). The CDR3 loop reads CASSLTGGRNTIYF. DNA for the CDR3: TGTGCCAGCAGTCTCACAGGGGGCAGAAACACCATATATTTT.

The J gene is TRBJ1-1, the V gene TRBV25-1; D is unclear. The germline gives CDR1 MGHDK, CDR2 SYGVNS. V was shortened by 8 bases and J by 5 bases, with 15 bases between the two germline ends. The CDR3 is made up of 13 amino acids. Here the CDR3 reads CASVNRPGTEAFF. The CDR3 nucleotides are TGTGCCAGCGTGAACCGGCCCGGGACTGAAGCTTTCTTT. The variable domain in full, completed from reference TRBV25-1 and TRBJ1-1, reads EADIYQTPRYLVIGTGKKITLECSQTMGHDKMYWYQQDPGMELHLIHYSYGVNSTEKGDLSSESTVSRIRTEHFPLTLESARPSHTSQYLCASVNRPGTEAFFGQGTRLTVV.

The CDR3 reads CASSLSALGQGTYGYTF. The CDR3, as DNA: TGTGCCAGCAGTTTATCGGCGCTGGGACAGGGTACCTATGGCTACACCTTC. The chain combines TRBV27 with TRBJ1-2, with TRBD1 matching over 9 bases. Losses at the gene ends were 0 bases for V and 4 bases for J; bases not matched to a gene: 9. This CDR3 has 17 residues. The germline gives CDR1 MNHEY, CDR2 SMNVEV (reference sequence).

This clone has only one observation. CDR3 region: CASSFSSVALDSTNYGYTF. The CDR3 bases are TGTGCCAGTAGTTTCTCGTCGGTGGCTCTGGACAGCACTAACTATGGCTACACCTTC. The chain employs TRBV19 and TRBJ1-2; possibly TRBD1 for D (6 bases). Germline assignment: CDR1 LNHDA and CDR2 SQIVND (reference sequence). V lost 5 bases to trimming and J lost 0 bases, with 25 bases between them. The CDR3 is made up of 19 amino acids.

This clone was found once. The chain links TRBV7-2 to TRBJ2-7; TRBD1 matches at 10 bases. CDR1 is SGHTA and CDR2 is FQGNSA in the germline V gene. V was pared by 5 bases and J by 7 bases, with 11 bases of the junction left unmatched. CDR3 length: 15 amino acids. The CDR3 nucleotides read TGTGCCAGCAGCCCTAGGGGACAGGGGATGGTGGAGCAGTACTTC. Translated, it gives CASSPRGQGMVEQYF.

The chain uses TRBV5-1 and TRBJ2-3; perhaps TRBD2 as D (6 bases). This CDR3 is built from 14 residues. The germline CDR1 and CDR2 sequences are SGHRS and YFSETQ. The V end lost 4 bases, the J end lost 6 bases, and 15 bases lay between the germline ends. Here the CDR3 reads CASSMGLGEDTQYF. As DNA, the CDR3 is TGCGCCAGCAGCATGGGACTGGGAGAGGATACGCAGTATTTT.

The chain is built from TRBV5-4 and TRBJ1-1; D possibly corresponds to TRBD1 (5 bases). The CDR3 extends over 15 amino acids. Per germline, CDR1 SGHNT and CDR2 YYREEE (reference sequence). V lost 4 bases, J lost 1 base, and 14 bases lay in between. CDR3 in DNA: TGTGCCAGCAGCCCTAGGGAGGGGACGAACACTGAAGCTTTCTTT. It translates to CASSPREGTNTEAFF.

This chain links TRBV3-1 (or the pseudogene TRBV3-2) with TRBJ1-5; D perhaps matches TRBD1 (6 bases). From germline, CDR1 is LGHDT and CDR2 YNNKEL (reference sequence). The CDR3 has 13 amino acids. The V end was cut by 1 base, the J end by 5 bases, with 6 bases between. The CDR3 protein is CASSQGQDQPQHF. For the CDR3, the DNA is TGTGCCAGCAGCCAAGGACAGGATCAGCCCCAGCATTTT.

The chain carries TRBV18 and TRBJ1-3, with a weak D call TRBD1 (5 bases). The CDR3 runs to 14 residues. V was shortened by 0 bases and J by 2 bases, with 5 bases between the two germline ends. Looked up from germline, CDR1 is KGHSH and CDR2 is LQKENI. CDR3 DNA: TGTGCCAGCTCACCACCAGGGGCTGGAAACACCATATATTTT. Translation gives CASSPPGAGNTIYF.

The chain joins TRBV7-2 to TRBJ2-5; D unresolved. V was trimmed by 4 bases and J by 10 bases, leaving 16 bases between them. CDR3 size: 13 residues. Germline V lookup: CDR1 SGHTA, CDR2 FQGNSA. The CDR3 DNA reads as TGTGCCAGCAGCTCCTCCCCTAATTCTGGCCAGTACTTC. The encoded protein is CASSSSPNSGQYF.

V gene TRBV5-6 combines with J gene TRBJ2-5, with 8 nucleotides matching TRBD2. The CDR3 is 14 residues long. V lost 3 bases, J lost 4 bases, and 5 bases stayed unmatched. Germline lookup yields CDR1 SGHDT and CDR2 YYEEEE. In nucleotides, the CDR3 is TGTGCCAGCAGCTCCCTAGCGGGTTTAGAGACCCAGTACTTC. Amino acids: CASSSLAGLETQYF.

V usage is TRBV4-1 and J usage is TRBJ1-3, with D tentatively TRBD1 (5 bases). V lost 1 base and J 1 base, leaving 11 bases between the germline ends. CDR1 and CDR2 (germline): MGHRA, YSYEKL. CDR3 length: 16 residues. The CDR3 protein is CASSQGGHPSGNTIYF. CDR3 bases: TGCGCCAGCAGCCAAGGTGGACACCCATCTGGAAACACCATATATTTT.

The chain recombines TRBV24-1 with TRBJ2-2, with 7 bases lining up with TRBD1. J lost 4 bases, V lost 5 bases, and 6 bases had no gene match. In germline, CDR1 is KGHDR, CDR2 SFDVKD. CDR3 size: 15 residues. The CDR3 DNA follows: TGTGCCACCAGTGGTCCGGGACAGACCACCGGGGAGCTGTTTTTT. Amino acids: CATSGPGQTTGELFF.

This clone was found once. The chain couples TRBV11-2 to TRBJ1-2, with D possibly matching TRBD1 (6 bases). The CDR3 extends over 15 amino acids. Germline values: CDR1 SGHAT, CDR2 FQNNGV. Trimming took 4 bases from V and 4 from J, leaving 16 bases between them. In DNA, the CDR3 is TGTGCCAGCAGCTATAAGGGAGGGGGACGCTATGGCTACACCTTC. Translated: CASSYKGGGRYGYTF.

The chain employs TRBV7-9 and TRBJ1-6; a possible D gene is TRBD1 (6 bases). CDR1 is SEHNR and CDR2 is FQNEAQ in the germline V gene (reference sequence). Trimming left V 3 bases short and J 9 bases short, with 15 bases between. The CDR3 covers 15 residues. The CDR3 is CASSLLTGGISPLHF. CDR3 nucleotide sequence: TGTGCCAGCAGCTTGCTGACAGGTGGAATTTCACCCCTCCACTTT.

The CDR3 region has the DNA TGCGCCAGCATGCTCGGGGATACCTACAATGAGCAGTTCTTC. As protein: CASMLGDTYNEQFF. The chain couples TRBV5-1 to TRBJ2-1; a weak D match, TRBD2 (5 bases). V was pared by 6 bases and J by 2 bases, with 12 bases between. Germline assignment: CDR1 SGHRS and CDR2 YFSETQ. CDR3 length: 14 residues.

The chain joins TRBV7-9 to TRBJ1-1; the match to TRBD1 covers 8 bases. The CDR3 is 13 residues long. The germline V gene encodes CDR1 SEHNR and CDR2 FQNEAQ (reference sequence). J gave up 3 bases and V 5 bases, and 2 bases lay outside the gene matches. As DNA, the CDR3 is TGTGCCAGCAGCCCGACAGGGGACACTGAAGCTTTCTTT. The encoded protein is CASSPTGDTEAFF.

Regarding this clone: The sample holds other DNA sequences that translate to the same CDR3. The chain has TRBV6-6 and TRBJ1-1; D is uncertain. Germline CDR1 MNHNY, CDR2 SVGAGI (reference sequence). The CDR3 length is 14 residues. Trimming left V 0 bases short and J 2 bases short, with 7 bases between. CDR3 nucleotide sequence: TGTGCCAGCAGTTACTCACAAGTTAACACTGAAGCTTTCTTT. As protein: CASSYSQVNTEAFF.

The J gene is TRBJ1-1, the V gene TRBV5-1; 9 bases align to TRBD1. CDR3 size: 14 residues. CDR1 is SGHRS, CDR2 YFSETQ, per germline. V shed 4 bases and J 4 bases; nucleotides not matched to a gene: 5. The CDR3 sequence: CASSGATGGTEAFF. The CDR3 bases are TGCGCCAGCAGCGGAGCGACAGGGGGCACTGAAGCTTTCTTT.

The V and J genes are TRBV6-5 and TRBJ2-7, with 7 bases fitting TRBD1. CDR3 length: 14 residues. The germline CDR1 and CDR2 sequences are MNHEY and SVGAGI. J gave up 2 bases and V 6 bases, and 7 bases lay outside the gene matches. CDR3: CASRKGQTTYEQYF. CDR3 bases: TGTGCCAGCAGAAAGGGACAGACAACCTACGAGCAGTACTTC.

A single count supports this clone. This sequence joins TRBV5-4 and TRBJ2-6; D remains unclear. The CDR3 is made up of 16 amino acids. V was shortened by 0 bases and J by 2 bases, with 9 bases between the two germline ends. Germline-derived CDR1 and CDR2 are SGHNT and YYREEE (reference sequence). CDR3 in DNA: TGTGCCAGCAGCTTGGTGTTGGGCGCTGGGGCCAACGTCCTGACTTTC. Translated: CASSLVLGAGANVLTF.

The V and J genes are TRBV4-2 and TRBJ2-3; 9 bases fit TRBD2. The CDR3 has 17 residues. Trimming at V came to 0 bases and at J to 3 bases, leaving 7 bases not matched to a gene. Germline V gene lookup returns CDR1 LGHNA and CDR2 YNFKEQ. In nucleotides, the CDR3 is TGTGCCAGCAGCCAAGACCCCGTGCTAGCGGGGACAGATACGCAGTATTTT. This gives the protein CASSQDPVLAGTDTQYF.

The chain is built from TRBV15 and TRBJ1-5; D gene uncertain. CDR1 is LNHNV, CDR2 YYDKDF, per germline (reference sequence). The length of the CDR3 is 14 residues. Trimming cost V 1 base and J 9 bases, with 13 bases left between them. The CDR3 DNA reads as TGTGCCACCAGCAGAGTTGGAAGAGAGGGGCCCCAGCATTTT. It specifies CATSRVGREGPQHF.

This chain joins TRBV30 and TRBJ1-1; D not certain. Germline loops: CDR1 GTSNPN, CDR2 SVGIG (reference sequence). V was trimmed by 2 bases and J by 0 bases, leaving 7 bases between them. This CDR3 has 13 residues. DNA of the CDR3: TGTGCCTGGAGTAGAGGTTTGAACACTGAAGCTTTCTTT. Protein product: CAWSRGLNTEAFF.

This clone was seen a few times. The chain uses TRBV5-8 and TRBJ1-1, with TRBD1 matching over 9 bases. Germline V gene sequence: CDR1 SGHTS, CDR2 YDEGEE. The CDR3 runs to 15 residues. V was pared by 4 bases and J by 6 bases, with 10 bases of the junction left unmatched. The DNA of the CDR3 is TGTGCCAGCAGCGCCCGATTACAGGGGGCGTCTGAAGCTTTCTTT. This codes for CASSARLQGASEAFF.

This clone appeared a single time. The chain uses TRBV25-1 and TRBJ1-1; 8 bases are shared with TRBD1. CDR1 and CDR2 (germline): MGHDK, SYGVNS. The trim removed 2 bases at V and 0 bases at J, leaving 2 bases unmatched. The CDR3 loop spans 15 amino acids. The CDR3 bases are TGTGCCAGCAGTGAACAGGGGGCCCTGAACACTGAAGCTTTCTTT. It is translated as CASSEQGALNTEAFF.

The V call is TRBV4-3, the J call TRBJ2-1, with D perhaps matching TRBD2 (6 bases). Germline V gives CDR1 LGHNA, CDR2 YSLEER. V was trimmed by 2 bases and J by 7 bases, leaving 21 bases between them. The CDR3 extends over 17 amino acids. Here the CDR3 DNA reads TGCGCCAGCAGCCAAAACCTTTTCGGGAGTAATTCAAATGAGCAGTTCTTC. Protein sequence: CASSQNLFGSNSNEQFF.